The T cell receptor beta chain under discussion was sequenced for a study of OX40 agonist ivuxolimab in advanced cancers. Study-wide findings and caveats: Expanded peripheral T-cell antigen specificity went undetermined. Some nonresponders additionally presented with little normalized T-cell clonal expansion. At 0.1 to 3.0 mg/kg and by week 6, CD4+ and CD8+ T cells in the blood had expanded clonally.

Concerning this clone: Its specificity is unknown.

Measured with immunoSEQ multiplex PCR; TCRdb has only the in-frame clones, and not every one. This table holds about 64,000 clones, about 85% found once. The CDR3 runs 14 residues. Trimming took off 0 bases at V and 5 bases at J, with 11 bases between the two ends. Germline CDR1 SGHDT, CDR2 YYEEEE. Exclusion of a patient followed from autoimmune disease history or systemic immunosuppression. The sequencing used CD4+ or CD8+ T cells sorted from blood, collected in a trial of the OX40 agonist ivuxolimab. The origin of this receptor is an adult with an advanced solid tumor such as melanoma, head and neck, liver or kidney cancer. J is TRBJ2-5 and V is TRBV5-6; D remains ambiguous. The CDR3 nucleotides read TGTGCCAGCAGCTTGGATGTCGACGGGGAGACCCAGTACTTC. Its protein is CASSLDVDGETQYF.